Shown below are 25 T cell receptor beta chains from a single sample sequenced in a study of T cells in women clearing cervical HPV infection. Method: immunoSEQ multiplex PCR; TCRdb's copy keeps in-frame clones and lacks some. Here the sample table reports some 30,000 clones. Sequencing was carried out using blood buffy coat. The receptors shown here come from a woman aged 18 to 75 with a cervical HPV16 infection that either progressed to CIN3+ or cleared (not recorded which).

As concerns this clone: Sequencing ends 3 residues short of the CDR3 end; the germline J gene provides the rest. The chain employs TRBV20-1 and TRBJ1-2; 10 bases fit TRBD1. V shed 2 bases and J 6 bases; nucleotides not matched to a gene: 9. This CDR3 region has 15 residues. CDR1 and CDR2 (germline): DFQATT, SNEGSKA (reference sequence). The CDR3 loop is CSARPRDRGADGYTF. The CDR3 bases that were read are TGCAGTGCTAGACCTAGGGACAGGGGAGCGGATGGC.

In regard to this clone: The read ends 3 residues shy of where the CDR3 ends; the end is completed using the germline J gene. The V gene is TRBV29-1, the J gene TRBJ2-1; TRBD1 matches 9 bases. Losses at the gene ends were 1 base for V and 5 bases for J; bases not matched to a gene: 6. Germline V CDR1 and CDR2: SQVTM, ANQGSEA. This CDR3 is built from 15 residues. CDR3 in amino acids: CSVEGDRGDNNEQFF. CDR3 bases read: TGCAGCGTTGAAGGAGACAGGGGGGATAACAATGAG.

Points on this clone: Its ends do not fully match the called genes, so a read error is possible. The read terminates 3 residues before the CDR3 end, so the remaining end is supplied by the germline J gene. In the same sample, other DNA sequences code for this CDR3. V and J are TRBV7-9 and TRBJ1-3; D gene uncertain. The length of the CDR3 is 15 residues. Germline V gene sequence: CDR1 SEHNR, CDR2 FQNEAQ (reference sequence). CDR3 bases read: TGTGCCAGCAGCTTTAGGGCCTCCTCTGGAAACACG. It encodes CASSFRASSGNT. The CDR3 reads in full as CASSFRASSGNTIYF.

As regards this clone: The read is 3 residues too short to cover the CDR3 end, so that end is filled in from the germline J gene. V is TRBV7-6 and J is TRBJ2-3; no clear D gene. Germline loops: CDR1 SGHVS, CDR2 FNYEAQ. Trimming shortened V by 4 bases and J by 5 bases, and 10 bases separated the two germline ends. CDR3 length: 13 residues. CDR3 DNA, as far as it was read: TGTGCCAGCAGCTATAATCCGGGAGATACG. It codes for CASSYNPGDT. The entire CDR3 protein reads CASSYNPGDTQYF.

A remark on this clone: The DNA ends 3 residues before the CDR3 does, and the rest of the CDR3 is filled in from the germline J gene. The chain employs TRBV6-1 and TRBJ1-2; D not certain. CDR3 length: 13 amino acids. CDR1 is MNHNS, CDR2 SASEGT, per germline. V gave up 0 bases and J gave up 1 base, with 3 bases separating them. Partial CDR3 DNA: TGTGCCAGCAGTGAAGCCAATAACTATGGC. It is translated as CASSEANNYG. The full CDR3 protein reads CASSEANNYGYTF.

As to this clone: Sequencing ends 3 residues short of the CDR3 end; the germline J gene provides the rest. J is TRBJ1-1 and V is TRBV29-1; no reliable D call. CDR1 SQVTM and CDR2 ANQGSEA come from the germline V gene. This CDR3 comprises 10 residues. CDR3 DNA (partial): TGCAGCGTGAACCAGAGAGAA. It translates to CSVNQRE. The full CDR3 reads CSVNQREAFF.

Concerning this clone: One junction end disagrees with the germline gene, perhaps due to a read error. Sequencing ends 3 residues short of the CDR3 end; the germline J gene provides the rest. This chain joins TRBV5-1 and TRBJ2-5, with a possible D match to TRBD1 (5 bases). Germline loops: CDR1 SGHRS, CDR2 YFSETQ. The CDR3 runs to 15 residues. CDR3 residues: CASRFGAGLQETQYF. The covered CDR3 bases are TGCGCCAGCCGCTTTGGGGCAGGCCTCCAAGAGACC. The entire variable domain, with the rest obtained from reference TRBV5-1 and TRBJ2-5, is as follows: KAGVTQTPRYLIKTRGQQVTLSCSPISGHRSVSWYQQTPGQGLQFLFEYFSETQRNKGNFPGRFSGRQFSNSRSEMNVSTLELGDSALYLCASRFGAGLQETQYFGPGTRLLVL.

With regard to this clone: Coverage ceases 3 residues before the CDR3 finishes, and the germline J gene fills in the end. The gene calls are TRBV5-1 and TRBJ2-3; TRBD2 matches at 8 bases. J was trimmed by 6 bases and V by 4 bases; bases with no gene match: 4. The length of the CDR3 is 13 residues. From germline, CDR1 is SGHRS and CDR2 YFSETQ. The CDR3 sequence is CASSMGLGDTQYF. CDR3 bases read: TGCGCCAGCAGCATGGGACTAGGGGATACG.

Comment on this clone: The CDR3 end is not reached by the read, which stops 3 residues before it; the germline J gene fills it in. This chain uses TRBV2 with TRBJ2-7, with TRBD1 as a possible D gene (6 bases). With 5 bases removed from V and 5 bases from J, the gap between germline ends came to 16 bases. This CDR3 comprises 14 residues. Germline V gene sequence: CDR1 SNHLY, CDR2 FYNNEI. The CDR3 reads CASSKYSGADEQYF. Incomplete CDR3 DNA: TGTGCCAGCAGTAAATACTCAGGGGCGGACGAG.

On this clone itself: The read is 3 residues too short to cover the CDR3 end, so that end is filled in from the germline J gene. The chain combines TRBV6-2 or TRBV6-3 with TRBJ2-7, with 7 bases fitting TRBD2. Germline V gene sequence: CDR1 MNHEY, CDR2 SVGEGT. The CDR3 is 15 residues long. V lost 0 bases and J lost 3; bases outside the gene matches: 5. The CDR3 spells CASSYSGGSGYEQYF. Partial CDR3 DNA: TGTGCCAGCAGTTACTCAGGCGGGAGTGGCTACGAG.

The chain's CDR3 is CASSPEGFYSNQPQHF. CDR3 bases read: TGTGCCAGCTCACCAGAAGGGTTTTATAGCAATCAGCCC. V usage is TRBV18 and J usage is TRBJ1-5; D not resolved. The read ends 3 residues before the CDR3 terminus; that terminus is restored from the germline J gene. The CDR3 has 16 residues. CDR1 and CDR2 (germline): KGHSH, LQKENI. V was shortened by 2 bases and J by 0 bases, with 11 bases between the two germline ends.

As regards this clone: From the germline J gene comes the end of the CDR3, since the read stops 3 residues before it. The chain links TRBV6-4 to TRBJ2-3; no firm D call. Germline-derived CDR1 and CDR2 are MRHNA and SNTAGT. The CDR3 length is 13 residues. The V and J ends lost 2 bases and 6 bases respectively, with 9 bases between them. CDR3: CASSDLPGDTQYF. The sequenced CDR3 bases are TGTGCCAGCAGTGACCTTCCCGGGGATACG.

As regards this clone: Coverage ceases 3 residues before the CDR3 finishes, and the germline J gene fills in the end. The V gene is TRBV6-1, the J gene TRBJ2-4; no clear D gene. The CDR3 has 15 amino acids. Trimming stripped 4 bases from V and 0 bases from J, with 10 bases between. From germline, CDR1 is MNHNS and CDR2 SASEGT. The CDR3 DNA, read in part, is TGTGCCAGCAGTGTCTCGGGTTTAGCCAAAAACATT. As protein: CASSVSGLAKNI. The full CDR3 is CASSVSGLAKNIQYF.

About this clone: The read halts 3 residues ahead of the CDR3 end, with the missing end drawn from the germline J gene. The chain combines TRBV12-3 or TRBV12-4 with TRBJ2-1, with D unresolved. The CDR3 covers 12 residues. V shed 2 bases and J shed 8 bases, with 7 bases lying between them. CDR3 in amino acids: CASSLRLDEQFF. CDR3 bases read: TGTGCCAGCAGTTTAAGGCTGGATGAG.

With regard to this clone: The CDR3 end falls 3 residues outside the read, so it is completed with the germline J gene. This chain links TRBV7-8 with TRBJ2-3; TRBD2 might be the D (5 bases). The CDR3 is made up of 13 amino acids. CDR1 and CDR2 from the germline V gene are SGHVS and FQNEAQ. V was pared by 3 bases and J by 2 bases, with 6 bases between. The chain's CDR3 is CASSLTNTDTQYF. The DNA read from the CDR3 is TGTGCCAGCAGCTTGACTAACACAGATACG. Filled out from reference TRBV7-8 and TRBJ2-3, the complete variable domain reads GAGVSQSPRYKVAKRGQDVALRCDPISGHVSLFWYQQALGQGPEFLTYFQNEAQLDKSGLPSDRFFAERPEGSVSTLKIQRTQQEDSAVYLCASSLTNTDTQYFGPGTRLTVL.

To note about this clone: The read ends 3 residues before the CDR3 terminus; that terminus is restored from the germline J gene. V usage is TRBV2 and J usage is TRBJ2-1; no reliable D call. Germline V CDR1 and CDR2: SNHLY, FYNNEI. V was cut by 7 bases and J by 0 bases, with 7 bases left in between. The CDR3 runs to 13 residues. The CDR3: CASTYGSYNEQFF. The DNA read from the CDR3 is TGTGCCAGCACCTACGGCTCCTACAATGAG.

Note on this clone: Read data end 3 residues before the CDR3 end; the end is taken from the germline J gene. The V call is TRBV7-2, the J call TRBJ1-5; D gene uncertain. Germline CDR1 and CDR2: SGHTA and FQGNSA. This CDR3 is 14 amino acids long. V dropped 5 bases and J dropped 7 bases, with 15 bases sitting between them. The part of the CDR3 DNA that was read is TGTGCCAGCAGCCCTCGTGCGGGTGGACAGCCC. Translation gives CASSPRAGGQP. The full CDR3 reads CASSPRAGGQPQHF.

Concerning this clone itself: The CDR3 goes on 3 residues after the read ends, and that part is filled in from the germline J gene. The rearrangement uses TRBV30 and TRBJ1-6, with TRBD1 matching over 9 bases. CDR1 GTSNPN and CDR2 SVGIG come from the germline V gene (reference sequence). The CDR3 is made up of 13 amino acids. The CDR3 reads CAWSTGQGTPLHF. CDR3 DNA (partial): TGTGCCTGGAGCACAGGACAGGGGACGCCC.

A word on this clone: The read falls 3 residues short of the CDR3 end, and the missing part is taken from the germline J gene. This chain uses TRBV5-1 with TRBJ1-6; possibly TRBD1 for D (5 bases). Deletions cut 1 base from V and 7 bases from J, with 9 bases between. Germline values: CDR1 SGHRS, CDR2 YFSETQ. The CDR3 extends over 14 amino acids. CDR3 loop: CASSLTGGNSPLHF. The CDR3 bases that were read are TGCGCCAGCAGCTTGACCGGGGGGAATTCACCC. The variable domain in full, with the rest retrieved from reference TRBV5-1 and TRBJ1-6, is KAGVTQTPRYLIKTRGQQVTLSCSPISGHRSVSWYQQTPGQGLQFLFEYFSETQRNKGNFPGRFSGRQFSNSRSEMNVSTLELGDSALYLCASSLTGGNSPLHFGNGTRLTVT.

As regards this clone: The DNA ends 3 residues before the CDR3 does, and the rest of the CDR3 is filled in from the germline J gene. The chain has TRBV5-4 and TRBJ2-2; the D gene is possibly TRBD2 (6 bases). Germline V lookup: CDR1 SGHNT, CDR2 YYREEE (reference sequence). The ends were cut back, 6 bases at V and 2 bases at J, with 11 bases in the middle. The CDR3 sequence is 14 residues long. The part of the CDR3 DNA that was read is TGTGCCAGCACCCCGCGGGGAAACACCGGGGAG. It yields the protein CASTPRGNTGE. The whole CDR3 sequence reads CASTPRGNTGELFF.

Worth noting for this clone: The CDR3 end lies 3 residues beyond the end of the read and is filled in from the germline J gene. The gene calls are TRBV5-1 and TRBJ1-2; 8 positions match TRBD1. CDR1 is SGHRS and CDR2 is YFSETQ in the germline V gene. V was clipped by 4 bases and J by 2 bases; unmatched bases: 1. There are 13 residues in the CDR3. The sequenced CDR3 bases are TGCGCCAGCAGCACAGGGGGGAACTATGGC. Encoded protein: CASSTGGNYG. The whole CDR3 region reads CASSTGGNYGYTF.

For this clone: The DNA ends 3 residues before the CDR3 does, and the rest of the CDR3 is filled in from the germline J gene. The chain carries TRBV20-1 and TRBJ1-5, with 8 bases fitting TRBD1. The CDR3 has 15 residues. The germline V gene encodes CDR1 DFQATT and CDR2 SNEGSKA (reference sequence). V lost 3 bases and J lost 3; bases outside the gene matches: 7. CDR3 sequence reads: CSASQRTGFNQPQHF. The part of the CDR3 DNA that was read is TGCAGTGCTAGTCAAAGGACAGGGTTCAATCAGCCC.

With respect to this clone: With the read ending 3 residues before the CDR3 end, the germline J gene is used to fill in that end. The chain employs TRBV6-4 and TRBJ1-1, with D maybe TRBD1 (5 bases). V dropped 5 bases and J dropped 5 bases, with 18 bases sitting between them. Looked up from germline, CDR1 is MRHNA and CDR2 is SNTAGT. This CDR3 region has 15 residues. The CDR3 bases that were read are TGTGCCAGCAGTCCAGACCCGGGGGGGGTTACTGAA. It codes for CASSPDPGGVTE. The full CDR3 sequence reads CASSPDPGGVTEAFF.

Here the CDR3 reads CASRRTNRGPETQYF. The DNA read from the CDR3 is TGTGCCAGCCGCCGGACGAACAGGGGGCCGGAGACC. The chain combines TRBV2 with TRBJ2-5; the match to TRBD1 covers 9 bases. Read coverage stops 3 residues before the CDR3 terminus; the germline J gene supplies the remainder. The CDR3 loop spans 15 amino acids. Looked up from germline, CDR1 is SNHLY and CDR2 is FYNNEI. With 8 bases clipped from V and 5 bases from J, the junction kept 12 bases outside the gene matches.

A word on this clone: The sequenced fragment ends 3 residues before the CDR3 boundary, so the rest is inferred from the germline J gene. The chain has TRBV2 and TRBJ1-6, with D maybe TRBD1 (6 bases). Germline CDR1 SNHLY, CDR2 FYNNEI. This CDR3 has 16 residues. Trimming took 6 bases from V and 8 from J, leaving 20 bases between them. CDR3 residues: CASRPTRQERYSPLHF. The part of the CDR3 DNA that was read is TGTGCCAGCAGGCCCACACGACAGGAACGATATTCACCC.